This record concerns one T cell receptor beta chain sequence. Its antigen is unidentified. Each of the donors was a healthy bone marrow donor. The source of the sample is a study of cytomegalovirus exposure and HLA in healthy donors. Looking at the study overall: An earlier analysis found 120 million or so unique TCR beta sequences from around 180 million T cells.

Findings and limits, study-wide: HLA restriction was apparent for most CMV-associated TCR beta chains in a later analysis. As a later analysis revealed, the rate of TCR association differed by HLA locus, with DRB1 most and HLA-C fewest.

The CDR3 has 16 residues. Germline V gene data show CDR1 as MDHEN and CDR2 as SYDVKM. Between the trimmed V and J ends, which lost 4 bases and 4 bases, there was a span of 19 bases. PCR amplification relied on 60 Vbeta primers (plus 13 Jbeta primers). Generated by immunoSEQ multiplex PCR, the TCRdb table keeps only in-frame clones and is missing some. The sample lists 80,000 to 130,000 clones; roughly 84% were seen once. The gene calls are TRBV28 and TRBJ2-5; D ambiguous. This sequence was found in a woman between 18 and 29 years old in good health and CMV-seronegative. The sequenced sample was PBMCs. CDR3 protein: CASSSRGSGNPETQYF. DNA for the CDR3: TGTGCCAGCAGTTCAAGAGGCTCGGGTAACCCAGAGACCCAGTACTTC.